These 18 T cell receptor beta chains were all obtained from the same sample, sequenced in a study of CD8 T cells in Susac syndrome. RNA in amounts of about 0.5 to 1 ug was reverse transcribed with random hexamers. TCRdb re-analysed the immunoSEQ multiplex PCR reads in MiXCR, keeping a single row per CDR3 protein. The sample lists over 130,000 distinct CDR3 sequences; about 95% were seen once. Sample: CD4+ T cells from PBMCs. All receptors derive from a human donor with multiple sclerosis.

In DNA form, the CDR3 reads TGCAGTGCACAGTCGGGGGATGGTACAGATACGCAGTATTTT. Translating it yields CSAQSGDGTDTQYF. The J gene is TRBJ2-3, the V gene TRBV20-1; D possibly corresponds to TRBD2 (6 bases). V shed 6 bases and J shed 3 bases, with 16 bases lying between them. Germline V gene sequence: CDR1 DFQATT, CDR2 SNEGSKA (reference sequence). The CDR3 consists of 14 residues.

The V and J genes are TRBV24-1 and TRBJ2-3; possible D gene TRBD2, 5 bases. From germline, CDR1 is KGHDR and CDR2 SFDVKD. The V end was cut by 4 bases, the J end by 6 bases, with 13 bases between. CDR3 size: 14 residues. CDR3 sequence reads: CATSESGVRDTQYF. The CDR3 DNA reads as TGTGCCACCAGTGAAAGCGGAGTGAGGGATACGCAGTATTTT.

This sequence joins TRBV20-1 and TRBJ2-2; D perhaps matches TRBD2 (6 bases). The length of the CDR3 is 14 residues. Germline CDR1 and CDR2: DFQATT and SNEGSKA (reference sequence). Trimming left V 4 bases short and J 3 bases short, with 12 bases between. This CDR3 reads CSATPGTDTGELFF. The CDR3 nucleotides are TGCAGTGCTACTCCCGGGACTGACACCGGGGAGCTGTTTTTT.

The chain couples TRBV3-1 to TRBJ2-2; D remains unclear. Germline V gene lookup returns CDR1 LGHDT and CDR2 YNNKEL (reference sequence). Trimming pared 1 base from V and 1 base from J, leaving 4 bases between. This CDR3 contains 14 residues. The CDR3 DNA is TGTGCCAGCAGCCAAGTCCTGAACACCGGGGAGCTGTTTTTT. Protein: CASSQVLNTGELFF.

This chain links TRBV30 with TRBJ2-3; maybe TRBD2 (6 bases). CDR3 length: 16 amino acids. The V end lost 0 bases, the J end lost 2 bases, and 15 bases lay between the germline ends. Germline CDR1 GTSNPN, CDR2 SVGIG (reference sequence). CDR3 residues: CAWSVLRGATTDTQYF. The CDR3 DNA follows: TGTGCCTGGAGTGTACTGCGCGGGGCCACCACAGATACGCAGTATTTT.

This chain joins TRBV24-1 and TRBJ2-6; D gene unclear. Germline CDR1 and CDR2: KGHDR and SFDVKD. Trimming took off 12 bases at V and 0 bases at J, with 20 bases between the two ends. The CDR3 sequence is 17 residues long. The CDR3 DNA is TGTGCCCTTGCCAACCCTGAAGGGTTCTCTGGGGCCAACGTCCTGACTTTC. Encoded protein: CALANPEGFSGANVLTF.

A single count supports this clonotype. The chain's CDR3 is CSVELRGAPSTEAFF. CDR3 in DNA: TGCAGCGTTGAATTGAGAGGGGCGCCGAGCACTGAAGCTTTCTTT. V usage is TRBV29-1 and J usage is TRBJ1-1, with a tentative D call TRBD1 (5 bases). This CDR3 spans 15 amino acids. Germline assignment: CDR1 SQVTM and CDR2 ANQGSEA. V lost 2 bases and J lost 4, with 17 bases in between.

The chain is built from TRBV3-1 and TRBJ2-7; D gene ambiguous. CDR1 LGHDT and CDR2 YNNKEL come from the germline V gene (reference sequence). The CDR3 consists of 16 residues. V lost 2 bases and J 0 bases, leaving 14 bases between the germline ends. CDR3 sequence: CASSQQIGPSSYEQYF. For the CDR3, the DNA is TGTGCCAGCAGCCAACAGATCGGGCCGAGCTCCTACGAGCAGTACTTC.

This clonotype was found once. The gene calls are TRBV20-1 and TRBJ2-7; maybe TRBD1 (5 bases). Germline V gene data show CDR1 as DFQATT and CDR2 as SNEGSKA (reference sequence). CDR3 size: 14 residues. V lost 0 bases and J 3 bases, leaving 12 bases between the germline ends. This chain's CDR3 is CSARDDLQGYEQYF. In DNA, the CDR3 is TGCAGTGCTAGAGATGACCTGCAGGGCTACGAGCAGTACTTC.

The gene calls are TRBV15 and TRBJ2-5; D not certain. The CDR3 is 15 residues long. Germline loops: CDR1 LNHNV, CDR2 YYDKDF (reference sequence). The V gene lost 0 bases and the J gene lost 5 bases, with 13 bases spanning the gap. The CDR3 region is CATSRDKAAYETQYF. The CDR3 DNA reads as TGTGCCACCAGCAGAGATAAGGCAGCTTACGAGACCCAGTACTTC.

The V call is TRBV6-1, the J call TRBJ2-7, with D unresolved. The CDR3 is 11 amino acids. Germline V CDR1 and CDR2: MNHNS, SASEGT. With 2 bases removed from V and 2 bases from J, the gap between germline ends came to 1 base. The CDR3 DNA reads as TGTGCCAGCAGTGAACCCTACGAGCAGTACTTC. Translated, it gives CASSEPYEQYF.

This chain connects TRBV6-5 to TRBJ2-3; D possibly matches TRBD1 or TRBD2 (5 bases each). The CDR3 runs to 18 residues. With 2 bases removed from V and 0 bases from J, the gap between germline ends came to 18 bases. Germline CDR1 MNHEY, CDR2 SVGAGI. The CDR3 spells CASSYPATGPGSTDTQYF. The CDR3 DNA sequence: TGTGCCAGCAGTTACCCCGCCACGGGGCCAGGGAGCACAGATACGCAGTATTTT.

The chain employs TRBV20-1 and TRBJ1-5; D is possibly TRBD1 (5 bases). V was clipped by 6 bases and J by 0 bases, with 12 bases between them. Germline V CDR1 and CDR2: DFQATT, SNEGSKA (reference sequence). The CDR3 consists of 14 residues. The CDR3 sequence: CSAYPGVSNQPQHF. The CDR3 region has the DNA TGCAGTGCCTATCCGGGGGTTAGCAATCAGCCCCAGCATTTT.

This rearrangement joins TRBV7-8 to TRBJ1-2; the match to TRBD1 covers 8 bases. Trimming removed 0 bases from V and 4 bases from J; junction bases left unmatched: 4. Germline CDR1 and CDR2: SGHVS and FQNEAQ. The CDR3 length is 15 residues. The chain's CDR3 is CASSLASGQGYGYTF. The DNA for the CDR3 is TGTGCCAGCAGCTTAGCGTCTGGACAGGGCTATGGCTACACCTTC.

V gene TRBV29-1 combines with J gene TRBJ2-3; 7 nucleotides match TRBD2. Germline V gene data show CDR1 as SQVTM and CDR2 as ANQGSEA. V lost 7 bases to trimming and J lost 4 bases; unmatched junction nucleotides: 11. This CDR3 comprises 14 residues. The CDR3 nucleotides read TGCAGCGCCCCACTGGCGGGAGTCTCAGATACGCAGTATTTT. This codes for CSAPLAGVSDTQYF.

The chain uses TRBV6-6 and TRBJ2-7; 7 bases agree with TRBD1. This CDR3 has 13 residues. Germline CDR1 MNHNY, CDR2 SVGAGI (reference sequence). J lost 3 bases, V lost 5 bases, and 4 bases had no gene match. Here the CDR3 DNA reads TGTGCCAGCAGTGGGGACAGATTCTACGAGCAGTACTTC. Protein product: CASSGDRFYEQYF.

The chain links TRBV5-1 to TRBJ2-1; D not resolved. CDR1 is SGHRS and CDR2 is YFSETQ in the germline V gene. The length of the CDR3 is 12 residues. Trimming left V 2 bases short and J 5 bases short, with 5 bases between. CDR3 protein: CASSFGHNEQFF. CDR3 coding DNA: TGCGCCAGCAGCTTCGGACACAATGAGCAGTTCTTC.

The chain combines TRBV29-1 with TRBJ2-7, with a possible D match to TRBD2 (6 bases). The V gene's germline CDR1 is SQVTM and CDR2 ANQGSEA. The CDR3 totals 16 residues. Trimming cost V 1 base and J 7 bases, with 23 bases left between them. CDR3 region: CSVEGGMSAEGSEQYF. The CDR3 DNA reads TGCAGCGTTGAAGGCGGGATGTCGGCGGAAGGCAGTGAGCAGTACTTC.